Presented here are 14 T cell receptor beta chains from one specimen sequenced in a study of T cells in women clearing cervical HPV infection. Clones were read by immunoSEQ multiplex PCR, and TCRdb kept only the in-frame ones, dropping some. The table lists over 30,000 clones. The sample comprised blood buffy coat. Receptor source: a woman aged 18 to 75 with a cervical HPV16 infection that either progressed to CIN3+ or cleared (not recorded which).

About this clone itself: The read gets to within 3 residues of the CDR3 end, and the germline J gene fills in the rest. The V and J genes are TRBV6-2 or TRBV6-3 and TRBJ2-3; possibly TRBD2 for D (6 bases). Germline CDR1 MNHEY, CDR2 SVGEGT. The CDR3 is 13 amino acids. V lost 6 bases and J 2 bases, leaving 9 bases between the germline ends. The CDR3 here is CASSRDFTDTQYF. The DNA read from the CDR3 is TGTGCCAGCAGCAGGGACTTCACAGATACG.

Worth noting for this clone: The read falls 3 residues short of the CDR3 end, and the missing part is taken from the germline J gene. The chain uses TRBV20-1 and TRBJ1-1, with 8 bases identical to TRBD1. Germline V gives CDR1 DFQATT, CDR2 SNEGSKA (reference sequence). The CDR3 covers 15 residues. Trimming cost V 0 bases and J 4 bases; bases outside gene matches: 7. This CDR3 is CSARDTRGHSTEAFF. The covered CDR3 bases are TGCAGTGCTAGAGATACCAGGGGGCATAGCACTGAA.

About this clone itself: The read terminates 3 residues ahead of where the CDR3 ends, so the germline J gene completes it. This chain links TRBV4-2 with TRBJ2-3, with D unclear. The CDR3 extends over 15 amino acids. In germline, CDR1 is LGHNA, CDR2 YNFKEQ. Trimming removed 7 bases from V and 0 bases from J, with 14 bases in between. Incomplete CDR3 DNA: TGTGCCAGCACCCCAGAAATATTTAGCACAGATACG. Protein product: CASTPEIFSTDT. Given in full, the CDR3 is CASTPEIFSTDTQYF.

CDR3: CAWSEGRGGYTF. Partial CDR3 DNA: TGTGCCTGGAGTGAGGGGCGTGGGGGC. The rearrangement links TRBV30 to TRBJ1-2; D is perhaps TRBD1 (5 bases). Read sequence stops 3 residues before the CDR3 end, and the germline J gene provides the missing end. Germline V gene sequence: CDR1 GTSNPN, CDR2 SVGIG (reference sequence). The length of the CDR3 is 12 residues.

Notes on this clone: The read terminates 3 residues before the CDR3 end, so the remaining end is supplied by the germline J gene. The chain employs TRBV7-7 and TRBJ2-3, with 11 bases lining up with TRBD1. The junction had 6 bases not matched to a gene; V was cut back by 5 bases and J by 2 bases. Germline CDR1 SSHAT, CDR2 FNYEAQ (reference sequence). This CDR3 is 16 amino acids long. Incomplete CDR3 DNA: TGTGCCAGCAGCGCTAGGACAGGGGGCACCACAGATACG. Translating gives CASSARTGGTTDT. In full, the CDR3 is CASSARTGGTTDTQYF.

A note on this clone: From the germline J gene comes the end of the CDR3, since the read stops 3 residues before it. The rearrangement uses TRBV11-2 and TRBJ2-3; TRBD1 agrees at 7 bases. Germline lookup yields CDR1 SGHAT and CDR2 FQNNGV. The V and J ends lost 1 base and 3 bases, in that order; junction bases with no gene match: 4. There are 15 residues in the CDR3. The CDR3 loop reads CASSLVGTATDTQYF. CDR3 DNA (partial): TGTGCCAGCAGCTTAGTCGGGACAGCTACAGATACG.

Partial CDR3 DNA: TGTGCCAGCAGCCAAAGACAGGGGGCGTACACAGATACG. It encodes CASSQRQGAYTDT. The complete CDR3 protein is CASSQRQGAYTDTQYF. V and J are TRBV3-1 (or the pseudogene TRBV3-2) and TRBJ2-3; 10 nucleotides align to TRBD1. The CDR3 end is not reached by the read, which stops 3 residues before it; the germline J gene fills it in. V lost 2 bases, J lost 2 bases, and 4 bases stayed unmatched. This CDR3 has 16 amino acids. Germline CDR1 is LGHDT and CDR2 is YNNKEL (reference sequence).

Worth noting for this clone: The sequenced fragment ends 3 residues before the CDR3 boundary, so the rest is inferred from the germline J gene. This rearrangement joins TRBV5-1 to TRBJ2-3; 11 bases agree with TRBD2. The germline gives CDR1 SGHRS, CDR2 YFSETQ. CDR3 length equals 16 residues. With 5 bases clipped from V and 6 bases from J, the junction kept 11 bases outside the gene matches. The sequenced part of the CDR3 DNA is TGCGCCAGCAGGTCTAGCGGGGGGTCCGGCGTGGATACG. Translating gives CASRSSGGSGVDT. The full CDR3 reads CASRSSGGSGVDTQYF.

As for this clone: The read halts 3 residues ahead of the CDR3 end, with the missing end drawn from the germline J gene. The chain is built from TRBV12-3 or TRBV12-4 and TRBJ1-4; 11 bases align to TRBD1. J was trimmed by 7 bases and V by 5 bases; bases with no gene match: 12. There are 17 residues in the CDR3. CDR3 DNA (partial): TGTGCCAGCAGTAAAGGGGGACAGGGGGGCCTCGGTGAAAAA. Translation: CASSKGGQGGLGEK. The complete CDR3 reads CASSKGGQGGLGEKLFF.

On this clone: The read terminates 3 residues ahead of where the CDR3 ends, so the germline J gene completes it. The rearrangement joins TRBV30 to TRBJ1-1; D might be TRBD1 (6 bases). Trimming took off 3 bases at V and 3 bases at J, with 11 bases between the two ends. From germline, CDR1 is GTSNPN and CDR2 SVGIG (reference sequence). The CDR3 has 13 residues. CDR3 sequence: CAWRTGWDTEAFF. CDR3 bases read: TGTGCCTGGAGGACAGGATGGGACACTGAA. The entire variable domain, with the rest obtained from reference TRBV30 and TRBJ1-1, is as follows: SQTIHQWPATLVQPVGSPLSLECTVEGTSNPNLYWYRQAAGRGLQLLFYSVGIGQISSEVPQNLSASRPQDRQFILSSKKLLLSDSGFYLCAWRTGWDTEAFFGQGTRLTVV.

Concerning this clone itself: The read ends 3 residues early relative to the CDR3; the germline J gene fills the gap. The rearrangement uses TRBV20-1 and TRBJ1-1, with 8 bases lining up with TRBD1. The V and J ends lost 4 bases and 3 bases, in that order; junction bases with no gene match: 7. CDR3 length equals 14 residues. CDR1 is DFQATT, CDR2 SNEGSKA, per germline (reference sequence). The CDR3 region is CSATVRGRDTEAFF. The DNA read from the CDR3 is TGCAGTGCTACCGTCAGGGGGCGGGACACTGAA.

Turning to this clone: The read falls 3 residues short of the CDR3 end, and the missing part is taken from the germline J gene. The rearrangement links TRBV20-1 to TRBJ1-5, with 9 bases aligning to TRBD1. V trimming: 2 bases; J trimming: 4 bases; junction bases outside the gene matches: 6. This CDR3 contains 15 residues. Germline loops: CDR1 DFQATT, CDR2 SNEGSKA (reference sequence). CDR3 in amino acids: CSARSQGAGNQPQHF. CDR3 DNA, as far as it was read: TGCAGTGCTAGATCACAGGGGGCTGGGAATCAGCCC.

To note about this clone: The read stops 3 residues short of the end of the CDR3; the missing end is completed from the germline J gene. The chain is built from TRBV5-4 and TRBJ2-2, with TRBD2 identical over 8 bases. With 0 bases clipped from V and 4 bases from J, the junction kept 5 bases outside the gene matches. Germline V gives CDR1 SGHNT, CDR2 YYREEE (reference sequence). The CDR3 contains 16 residues. The part of the CDR3 DNA that was read is TGTGCCAGCAGCTTGGGAGGACTAGCCCCCACCGGGGAG. Protein: CASSLGGLAPTGE. The full CDR3 is CASSLGGLAPTGELFF.

About this clone itself: The read ends 3 residues early relative to the CDR3; the germline J gene fills the gap. The gene calls are TRBV19 and TRBJ2-5, with 7 bases that match TRBD1. The ends lost 1 base at V and 5 bases at J; junction bases unmatched: 7. The germline gives CDR1 LNHDA, CDR2 SQIVND (reference sequence). The CDR3 consists of 15 residues. CDR3 protein: CASSIGQGVGETQYF. The covered CDR3 bases are TGTGCCAGTAGTATAGGACAGGGAGTTGGGGAGACC.